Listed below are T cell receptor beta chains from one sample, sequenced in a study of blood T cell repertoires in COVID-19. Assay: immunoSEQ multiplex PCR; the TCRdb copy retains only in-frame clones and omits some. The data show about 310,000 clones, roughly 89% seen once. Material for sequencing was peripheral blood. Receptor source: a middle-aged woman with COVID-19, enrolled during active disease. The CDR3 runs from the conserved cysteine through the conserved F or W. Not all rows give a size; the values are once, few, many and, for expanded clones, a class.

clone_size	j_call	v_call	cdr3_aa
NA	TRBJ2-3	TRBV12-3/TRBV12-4	CASSFRDTQYF
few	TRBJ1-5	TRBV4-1	CASSQVGNSNQPQHF
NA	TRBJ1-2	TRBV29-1	CSVEGTGSYGYTF
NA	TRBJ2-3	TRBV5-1	CASSLAGQGEDTQYF
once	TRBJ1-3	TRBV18	CASSPRVAGAAAGNTIYF
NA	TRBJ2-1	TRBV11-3	CASSSNLREHYNEQFF
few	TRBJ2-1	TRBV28	CASRQGGDANEQFF
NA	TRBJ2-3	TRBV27	CASSSVPDTQYF
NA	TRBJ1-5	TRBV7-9	CASSLSRGQPQHF
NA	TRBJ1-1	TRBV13	CASSADRMNTEAFF
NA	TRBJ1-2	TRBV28	CASSSWTGGGYTF
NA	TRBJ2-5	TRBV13	CASSLEESSGSQETQYF
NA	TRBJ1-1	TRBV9	CASSVDEGRTEAFF
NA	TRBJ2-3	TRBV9	CASRLGANTDTQYF
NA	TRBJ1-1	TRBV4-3	CASSHRDTMNTEAFF
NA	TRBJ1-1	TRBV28	CASSPTGWKAEAFF
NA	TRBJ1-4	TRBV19	CASRPEQGGNEKLFF
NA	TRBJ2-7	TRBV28	CASSDEGYEQYF
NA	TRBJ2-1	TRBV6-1	CASSEDLGLAGNNEQFF
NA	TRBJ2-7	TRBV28	CASTRQGGYEQYF